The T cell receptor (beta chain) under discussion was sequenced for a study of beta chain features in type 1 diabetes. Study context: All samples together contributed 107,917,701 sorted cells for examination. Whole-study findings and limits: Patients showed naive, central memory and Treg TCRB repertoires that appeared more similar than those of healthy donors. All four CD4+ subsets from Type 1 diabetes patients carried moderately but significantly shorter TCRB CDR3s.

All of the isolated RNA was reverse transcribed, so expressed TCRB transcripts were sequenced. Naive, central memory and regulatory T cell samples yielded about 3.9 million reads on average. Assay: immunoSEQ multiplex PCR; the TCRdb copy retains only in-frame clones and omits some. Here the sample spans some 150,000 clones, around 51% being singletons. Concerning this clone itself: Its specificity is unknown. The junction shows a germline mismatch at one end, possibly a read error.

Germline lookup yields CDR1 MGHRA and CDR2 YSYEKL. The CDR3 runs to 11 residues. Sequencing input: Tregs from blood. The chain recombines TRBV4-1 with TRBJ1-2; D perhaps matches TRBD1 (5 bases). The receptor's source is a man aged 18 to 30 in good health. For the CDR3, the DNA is TGCGCCAGCAGCCACCTCGGAGGGACTCTCTTC. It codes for CASSHLGGTLF.